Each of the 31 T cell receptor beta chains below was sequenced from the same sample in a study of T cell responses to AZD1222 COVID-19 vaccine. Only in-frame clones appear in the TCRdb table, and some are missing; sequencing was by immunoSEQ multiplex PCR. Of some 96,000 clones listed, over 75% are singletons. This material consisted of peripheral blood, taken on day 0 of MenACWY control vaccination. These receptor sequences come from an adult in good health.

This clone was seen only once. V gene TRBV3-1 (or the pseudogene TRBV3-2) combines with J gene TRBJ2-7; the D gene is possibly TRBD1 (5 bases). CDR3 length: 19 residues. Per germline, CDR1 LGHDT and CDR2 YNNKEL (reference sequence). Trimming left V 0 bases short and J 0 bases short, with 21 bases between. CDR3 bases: TGTGCCAGCAGCCAAGATCAAAGTGATTCAGGGCTTAGCTCCTACGAGCAGTACTTC. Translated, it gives CASSQDQSDSGLSSYEQYF.

The CDR3 is CAISVGADTDTQYF. The CDR3 region has the DNA TGTGCCATCAGTGTGGGGGCAGACACAGATACGCAGTATTTT. The genes are TRBV10-3 and TRBJ2-3; TRBD1 is a possible D gene (6 bases). This CDR3 spans 14 amino acids. The ends were cut back, 4 bases at V and 2 bases at J, with 10 bases in the middle. CDR1 and CDR2 (germline): ENHRY, SYGVKD.

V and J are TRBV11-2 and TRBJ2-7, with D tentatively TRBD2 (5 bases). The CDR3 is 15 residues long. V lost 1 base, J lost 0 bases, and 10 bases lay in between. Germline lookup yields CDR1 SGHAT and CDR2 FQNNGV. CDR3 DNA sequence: TGTGCCAGCAGCTTAGCCTCCGCGGGCTCCTACGAGCAGTACTTC. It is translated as CASSLASAGSYEQYF.

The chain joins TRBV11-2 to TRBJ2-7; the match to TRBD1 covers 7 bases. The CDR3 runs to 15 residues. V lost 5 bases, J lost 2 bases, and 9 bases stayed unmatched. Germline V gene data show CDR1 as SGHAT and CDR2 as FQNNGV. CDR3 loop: CASSDGTDHAYEQYF. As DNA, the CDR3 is TGTGCCAGCAGCGACGGGACAGACCATGCCTACGAGCAGTACTTC.

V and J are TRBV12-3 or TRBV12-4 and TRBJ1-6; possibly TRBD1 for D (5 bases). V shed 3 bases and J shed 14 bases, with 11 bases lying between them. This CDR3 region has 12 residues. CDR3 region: CASSFGRGSLHF. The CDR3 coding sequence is TGTGCCAGCAGTTTCGGGAGGGGATCCCTCCACTTT.

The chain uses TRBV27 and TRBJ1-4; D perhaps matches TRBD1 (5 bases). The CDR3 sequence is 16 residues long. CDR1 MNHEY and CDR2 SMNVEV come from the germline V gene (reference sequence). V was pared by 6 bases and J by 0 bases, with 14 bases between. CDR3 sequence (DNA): TGTGCCAGCAGAAGGGCAGGGATCACAACTAATGAAAAACTGTTTTTT. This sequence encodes CASRRAGITTNEKLFF.

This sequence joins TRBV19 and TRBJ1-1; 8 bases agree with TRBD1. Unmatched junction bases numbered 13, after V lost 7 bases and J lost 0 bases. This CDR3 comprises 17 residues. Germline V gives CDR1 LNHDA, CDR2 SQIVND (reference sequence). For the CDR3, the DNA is TGTGCCAGTACCAATATAAACAGGGGGGTAATGAACACTGAAGCTTTCTTT. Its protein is CASTNINRGVMNTEAFF. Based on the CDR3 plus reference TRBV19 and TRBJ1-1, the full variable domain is DGGITQSPKYLFRKEGQNVTLSCEQNLNHDAMYWYRQDPGQGLRLIYYSQIVNDFQKGDIAEGYSVSREKKESFPLTVTSAQKNPTAFYLCASTNINRGVMNTEAFFGQGTRLTVV.

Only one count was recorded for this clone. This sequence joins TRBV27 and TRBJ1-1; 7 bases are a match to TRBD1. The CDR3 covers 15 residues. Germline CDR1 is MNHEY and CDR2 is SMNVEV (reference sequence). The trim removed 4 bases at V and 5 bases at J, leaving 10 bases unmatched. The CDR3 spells CASSSTAGGITEAFF. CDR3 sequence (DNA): TGTGCCAGCAGTTCCACTGCAGGGGGTATAACTGAAGCTTTCTTT.

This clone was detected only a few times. The chain's CDR3 is CASSPGPGPEAFF. The CDR3 region has the DNA TGTGCCAGCAGCCCGGGGCCTGGGCCTGAAGCTTTCTTT. This chain links TRBV2 with TRBJ1-1, with D possibly matching TRBD1 (5 bases). Germline values: CDR1 SNHLY, CDR2 FYNNEI. Trimming pared 6 bases from V and 6 bases from J, leaving 14 bases between. The CDR3 length is 13 residues.

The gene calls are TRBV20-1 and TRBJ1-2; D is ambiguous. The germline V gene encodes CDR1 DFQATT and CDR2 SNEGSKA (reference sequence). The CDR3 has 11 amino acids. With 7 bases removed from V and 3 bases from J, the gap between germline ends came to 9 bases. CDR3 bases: TGCAGTGTTATGACCGACTATGGCTACACCTTC. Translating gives CSVMTDYGYTF.

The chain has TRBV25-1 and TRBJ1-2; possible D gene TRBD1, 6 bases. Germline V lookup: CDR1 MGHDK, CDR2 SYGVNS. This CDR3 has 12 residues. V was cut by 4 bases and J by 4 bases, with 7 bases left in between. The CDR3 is CASSVTGYGYTF. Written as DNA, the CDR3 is TGTGCCAGCAGTGTGACAGGCTATGGCTACACCTTC.

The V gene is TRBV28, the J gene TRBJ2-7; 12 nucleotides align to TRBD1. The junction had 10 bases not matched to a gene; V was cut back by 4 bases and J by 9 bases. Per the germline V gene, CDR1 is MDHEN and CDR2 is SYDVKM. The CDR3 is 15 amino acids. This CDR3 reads CASSSTGTGGIGQYF. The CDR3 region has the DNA TGTGCCAGCAGTTCAACCGGGACAGGGGGCATAGGGCAGTACTTC.

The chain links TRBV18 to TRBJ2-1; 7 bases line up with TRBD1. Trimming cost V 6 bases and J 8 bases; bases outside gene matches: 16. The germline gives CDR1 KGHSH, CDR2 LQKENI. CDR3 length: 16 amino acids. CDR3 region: CASSKGAPPIGDEQFF. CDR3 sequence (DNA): TGTGCCAGCTCGAAGGGGGCTCCTCCAATCGGCGATGAGCAGTTCTTC.

The CDR3 sequence is CASRLEPLGGEQYF. As DNA, the CDR3 is TGTGCCAGCAGACTAGAGCCCCTGGGAGGGGAGCAGTACTTC. This chain joins TRBV28 and TRBJ2-7; TRBD2 agrees at 7 bases. Germline-derived CDR1 and CDR2 are MDHEN and SYDVKM. CDR3 size: 14 residues. V shed 6 bases, J shed 7 bases, and the junction held 12 bases outside the gene matches. Using reference TRBV28 and TRBJ2-7 for the parts outside the CDR3, the full variable domain is DVKVTQSSRYLVKRTGEKVFLECVQDMDHENMFWYRQDPGLGLRLIYFSYDVKMKEKGDIPEGYSVSREKKERFSLILESASTNQTSMYLCASRLEPLGGEQYFGPGTRLTVT.

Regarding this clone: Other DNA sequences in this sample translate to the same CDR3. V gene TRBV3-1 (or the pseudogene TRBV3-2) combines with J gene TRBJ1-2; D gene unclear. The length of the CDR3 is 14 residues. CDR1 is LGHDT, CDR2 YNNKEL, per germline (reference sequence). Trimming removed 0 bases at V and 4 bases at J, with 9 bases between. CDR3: CASSQEGGLYGYTF. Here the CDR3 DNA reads TGTGCCAGCAGCCAAGAAGGCGGGCTCTATGGCTACACCTTC.

In DNA, the CDR3 is TGTGCCAGCAGCTTAGACAGGAACACTGAAGCTTTCTTT. It encodes CASSLDRNTEAFF. V usage is TRBV7-2 and J usage is TRBJ1-1; no reliable D call. Trimming took 1 base from V and 1 from J, leaving 4 bases between them. The CDR3 sequence is 13 residues long. CDR1 is SGHTA and CDR2 is FQGNSA in the germline V gene. The whole variable domain, remainder taken from reference TRBV7-2 and TRBJ1-1, is GAGVSQSPSNKVTEKGKDVELRCDPISGHTALYWYRQSLGQGLEFLIYFQGNSAPDKSGLPSDRFSAERTGGSVSTLTIQRTQQEDSAVYLCASSLDRNTEAFFGQGTRLTVV.

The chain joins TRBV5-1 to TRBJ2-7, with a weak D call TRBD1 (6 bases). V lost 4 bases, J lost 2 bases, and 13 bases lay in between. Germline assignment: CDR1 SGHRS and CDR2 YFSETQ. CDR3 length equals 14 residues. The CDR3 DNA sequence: TGCGCCAGCAGCCCCCGGGACATACCCTACGAGCAGTACTTC. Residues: CASSPRDIPYEQYF.

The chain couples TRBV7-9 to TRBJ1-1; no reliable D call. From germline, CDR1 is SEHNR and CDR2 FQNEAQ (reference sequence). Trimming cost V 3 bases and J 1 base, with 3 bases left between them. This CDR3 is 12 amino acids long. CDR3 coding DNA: TGTGCCAGCAGCTTTGGGAACACTGAAGCTTTCTTT. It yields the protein CASSFGNTEAFF.

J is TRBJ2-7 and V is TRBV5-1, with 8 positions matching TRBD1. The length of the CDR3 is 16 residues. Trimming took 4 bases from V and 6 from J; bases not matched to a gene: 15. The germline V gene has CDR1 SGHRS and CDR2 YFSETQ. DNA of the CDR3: TGCGCCAGCAGCGCCCCCGCCGGGACAGGCTTCGCCGAGCAGTACTTC. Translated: CASSAPAGTGFAEQYF.

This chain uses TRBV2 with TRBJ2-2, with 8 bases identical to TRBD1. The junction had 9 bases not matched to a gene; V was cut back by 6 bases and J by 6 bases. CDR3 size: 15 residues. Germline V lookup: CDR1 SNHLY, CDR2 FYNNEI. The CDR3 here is CASRDGTGRAGELFF. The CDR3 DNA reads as TGTGCCAGCAGAGATGGGACAGGCCGCGCCGGGGAGCTGTTTTTT.

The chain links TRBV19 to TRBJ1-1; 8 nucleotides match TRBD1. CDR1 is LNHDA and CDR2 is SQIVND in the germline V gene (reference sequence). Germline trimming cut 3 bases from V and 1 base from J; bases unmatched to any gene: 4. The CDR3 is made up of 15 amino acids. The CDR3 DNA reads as TGTGCCAGTAGTATCCGCGGACAGGGGAACACTGAAGCTTTCTTT. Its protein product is CASSIRGQGNTEAFF.

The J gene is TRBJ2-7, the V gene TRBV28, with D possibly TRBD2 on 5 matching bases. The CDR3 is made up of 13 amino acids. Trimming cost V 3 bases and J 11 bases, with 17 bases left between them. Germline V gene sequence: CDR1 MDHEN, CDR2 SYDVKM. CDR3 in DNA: TGTGCCAGCAGTTTGACTACGCCTAAGGGCAAGTACTTC. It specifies CASSLTTPKGKYF. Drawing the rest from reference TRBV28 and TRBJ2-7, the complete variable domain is DVKVTQSSRYLVKRTGEKVFLECVQDMDHENMFWYRQDPGLGLRLIYFSYDVKMKEKGDIPEGYSVSREKKERFSLILESASTNQTSMYLCASSLTTPKGKYFGPGTRLTVT.

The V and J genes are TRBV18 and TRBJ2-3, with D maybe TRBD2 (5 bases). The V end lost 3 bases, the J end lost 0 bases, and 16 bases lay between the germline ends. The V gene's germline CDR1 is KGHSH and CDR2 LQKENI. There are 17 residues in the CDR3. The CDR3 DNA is TGTGCCAGCTCACCCACCCCGTTTGGGAGAAGCACAGATACGCAGTATTTT. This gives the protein CASSPTPFGRSTDTQYF.

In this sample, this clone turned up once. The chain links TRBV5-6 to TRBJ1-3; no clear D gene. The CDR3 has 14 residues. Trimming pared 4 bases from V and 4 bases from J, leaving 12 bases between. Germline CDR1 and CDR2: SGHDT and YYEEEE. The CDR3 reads CASSPAIFGNTIYF. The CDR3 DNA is TGTGCCAGCAGCCCAGCCATCTTCGGAAACACCATATATTTT. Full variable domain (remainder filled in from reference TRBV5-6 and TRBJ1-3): DAGVTQSPTHLIKTRGQQVTLRCSPKSGHDTVSWYQQALGQGPQFIFQYYEEEERQRGNFPDRFSGHQFPNYSSELNVNALLLGDSALYLCASSPAIFGNTIYFGEGSWLTVV.

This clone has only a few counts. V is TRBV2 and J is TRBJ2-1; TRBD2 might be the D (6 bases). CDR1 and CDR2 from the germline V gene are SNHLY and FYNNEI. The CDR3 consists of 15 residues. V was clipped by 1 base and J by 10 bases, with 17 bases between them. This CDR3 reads CASSEVGVAAREQFF. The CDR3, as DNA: TGTGCCAGCAGTGAAGTAGGGGTAGCGGCACGCGAGCAGTTCTTC.

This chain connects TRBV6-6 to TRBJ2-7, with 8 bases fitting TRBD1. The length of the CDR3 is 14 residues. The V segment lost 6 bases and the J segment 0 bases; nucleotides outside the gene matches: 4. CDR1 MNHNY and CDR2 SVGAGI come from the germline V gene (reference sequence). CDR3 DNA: TGTGCCAGCAGCCAAGGACAGGGCTCCTACGAGCAGTACTTC. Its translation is CASSQGQGSYEQYF.

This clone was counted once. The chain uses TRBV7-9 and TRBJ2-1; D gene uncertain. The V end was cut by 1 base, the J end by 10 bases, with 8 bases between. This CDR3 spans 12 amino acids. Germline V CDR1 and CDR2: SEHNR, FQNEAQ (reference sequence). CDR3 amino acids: CASSLGVGEQFF. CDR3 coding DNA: TGTGCCAGCAGCTTAGGGGTTGGCGAGCAGTTCTTC.

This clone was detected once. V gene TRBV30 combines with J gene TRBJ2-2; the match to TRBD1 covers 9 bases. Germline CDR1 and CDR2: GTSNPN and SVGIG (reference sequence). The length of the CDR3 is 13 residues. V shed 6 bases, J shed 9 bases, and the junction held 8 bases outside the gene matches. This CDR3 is CACRQGGKRELFF. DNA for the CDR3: TGTGCCTGCAGACAGGGGGGGAAACGGGAGCTGTTTTTT.

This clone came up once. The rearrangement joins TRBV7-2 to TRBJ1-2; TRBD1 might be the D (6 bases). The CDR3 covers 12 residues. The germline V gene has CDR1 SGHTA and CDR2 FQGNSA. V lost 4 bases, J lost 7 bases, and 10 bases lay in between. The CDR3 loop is CASSSNRVGYTF. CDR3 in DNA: TGTGCCAGCAGCTCGAACAGGGTTGGCTACACCTTC.

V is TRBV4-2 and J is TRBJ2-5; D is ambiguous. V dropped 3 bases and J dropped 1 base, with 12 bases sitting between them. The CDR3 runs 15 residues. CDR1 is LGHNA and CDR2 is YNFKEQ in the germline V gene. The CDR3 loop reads CASSQDPGTQETQYF. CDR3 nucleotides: TGTGCCAGCAGCCAGGACCCAGGTACCCAAGAGACCCAGTACTTC.

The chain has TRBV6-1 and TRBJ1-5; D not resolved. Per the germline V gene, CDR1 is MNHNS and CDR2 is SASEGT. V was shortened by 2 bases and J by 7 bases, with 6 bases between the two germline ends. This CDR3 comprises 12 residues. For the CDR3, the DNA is TGTGCCAGCAGTGAACCCCTACAGCCCCAGCATTTT. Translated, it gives CASSEPLQPQHF.